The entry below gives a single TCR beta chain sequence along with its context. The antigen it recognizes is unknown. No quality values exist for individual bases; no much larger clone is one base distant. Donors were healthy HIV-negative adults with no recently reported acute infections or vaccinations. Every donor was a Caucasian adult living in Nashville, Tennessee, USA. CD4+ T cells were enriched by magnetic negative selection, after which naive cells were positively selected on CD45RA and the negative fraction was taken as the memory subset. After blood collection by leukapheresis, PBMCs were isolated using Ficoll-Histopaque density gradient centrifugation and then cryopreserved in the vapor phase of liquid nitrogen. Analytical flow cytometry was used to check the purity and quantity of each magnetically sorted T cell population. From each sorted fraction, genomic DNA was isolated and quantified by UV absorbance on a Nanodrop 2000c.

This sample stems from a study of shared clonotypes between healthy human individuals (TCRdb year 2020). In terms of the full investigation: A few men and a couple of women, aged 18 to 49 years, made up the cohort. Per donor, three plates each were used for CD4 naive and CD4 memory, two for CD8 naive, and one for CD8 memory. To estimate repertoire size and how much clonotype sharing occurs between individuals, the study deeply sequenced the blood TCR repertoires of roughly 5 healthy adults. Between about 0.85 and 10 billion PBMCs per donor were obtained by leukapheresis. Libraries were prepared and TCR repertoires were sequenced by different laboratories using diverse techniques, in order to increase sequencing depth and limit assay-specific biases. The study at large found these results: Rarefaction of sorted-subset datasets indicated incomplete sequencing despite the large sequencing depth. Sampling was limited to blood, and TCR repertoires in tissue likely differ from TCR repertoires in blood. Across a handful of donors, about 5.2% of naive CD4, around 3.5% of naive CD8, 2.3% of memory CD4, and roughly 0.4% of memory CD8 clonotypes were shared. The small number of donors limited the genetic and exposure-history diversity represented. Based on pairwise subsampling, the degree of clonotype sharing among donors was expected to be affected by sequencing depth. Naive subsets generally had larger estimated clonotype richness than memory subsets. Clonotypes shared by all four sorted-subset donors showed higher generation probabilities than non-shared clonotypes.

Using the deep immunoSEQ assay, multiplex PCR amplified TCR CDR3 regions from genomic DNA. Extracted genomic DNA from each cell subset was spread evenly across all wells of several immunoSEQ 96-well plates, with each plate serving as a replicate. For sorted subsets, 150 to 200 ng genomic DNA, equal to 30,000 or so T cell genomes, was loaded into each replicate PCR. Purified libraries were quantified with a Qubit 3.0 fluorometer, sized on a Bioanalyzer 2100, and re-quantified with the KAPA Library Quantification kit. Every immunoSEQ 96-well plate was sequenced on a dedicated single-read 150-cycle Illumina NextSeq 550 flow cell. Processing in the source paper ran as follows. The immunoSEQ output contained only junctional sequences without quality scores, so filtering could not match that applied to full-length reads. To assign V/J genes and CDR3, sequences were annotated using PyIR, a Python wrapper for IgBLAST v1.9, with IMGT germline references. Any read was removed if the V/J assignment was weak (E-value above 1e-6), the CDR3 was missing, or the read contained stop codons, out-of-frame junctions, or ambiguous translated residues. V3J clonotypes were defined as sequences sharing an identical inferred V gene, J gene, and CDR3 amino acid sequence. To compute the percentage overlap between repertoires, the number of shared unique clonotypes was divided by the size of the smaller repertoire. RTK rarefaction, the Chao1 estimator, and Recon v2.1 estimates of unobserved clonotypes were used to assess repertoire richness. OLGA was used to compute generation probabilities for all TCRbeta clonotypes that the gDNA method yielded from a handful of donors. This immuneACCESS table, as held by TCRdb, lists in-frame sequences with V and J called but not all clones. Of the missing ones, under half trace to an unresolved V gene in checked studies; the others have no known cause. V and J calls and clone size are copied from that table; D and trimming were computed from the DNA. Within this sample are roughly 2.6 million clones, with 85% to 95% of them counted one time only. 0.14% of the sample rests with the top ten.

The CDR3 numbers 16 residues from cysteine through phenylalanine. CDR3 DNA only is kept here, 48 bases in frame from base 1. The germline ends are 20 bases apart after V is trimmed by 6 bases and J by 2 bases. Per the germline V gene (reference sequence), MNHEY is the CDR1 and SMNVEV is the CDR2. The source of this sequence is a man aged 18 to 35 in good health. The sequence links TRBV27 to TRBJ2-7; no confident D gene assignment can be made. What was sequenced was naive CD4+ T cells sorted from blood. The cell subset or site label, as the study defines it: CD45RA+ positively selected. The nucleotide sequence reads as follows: TGTGCCAGCAGACCGCTCGTCTCGACGGTGACCTACGAGCAGTACTTC. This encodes CASRPLVSTVTYEQYF.